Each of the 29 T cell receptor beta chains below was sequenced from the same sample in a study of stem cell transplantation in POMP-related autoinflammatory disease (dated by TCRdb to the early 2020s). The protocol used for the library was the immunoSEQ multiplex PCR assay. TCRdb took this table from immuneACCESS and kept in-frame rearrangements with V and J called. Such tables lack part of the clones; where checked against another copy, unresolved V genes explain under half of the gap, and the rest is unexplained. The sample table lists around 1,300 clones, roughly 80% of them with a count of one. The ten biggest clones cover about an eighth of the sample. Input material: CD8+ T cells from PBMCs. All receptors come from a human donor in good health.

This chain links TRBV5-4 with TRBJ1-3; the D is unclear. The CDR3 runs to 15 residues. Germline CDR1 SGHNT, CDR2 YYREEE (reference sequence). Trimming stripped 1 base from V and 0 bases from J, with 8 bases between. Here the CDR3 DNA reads TGTGCCAGCAGCTTGTTCGGAGGCTCTGGAAACACCATATATTTT. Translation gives CASSLFGGSGNTIYF.

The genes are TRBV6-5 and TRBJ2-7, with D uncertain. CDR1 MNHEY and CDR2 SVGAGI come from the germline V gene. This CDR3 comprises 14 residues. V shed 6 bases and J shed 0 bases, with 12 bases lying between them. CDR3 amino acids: CASRPGPSSYEQYF. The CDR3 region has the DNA TGTGCCAGCAGACCTGGACCGAGCTCCTACGAGCAGTACTTC.

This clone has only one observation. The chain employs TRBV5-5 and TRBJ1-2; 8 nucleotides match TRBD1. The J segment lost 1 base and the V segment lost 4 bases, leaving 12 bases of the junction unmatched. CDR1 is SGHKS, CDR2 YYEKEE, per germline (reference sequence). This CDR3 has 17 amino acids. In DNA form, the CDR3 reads TGTGCCAGCAGCCCCTCTGGGGCAGGGGGCTTTAACTATGGCTACACCTTC. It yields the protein CASSPSGAGGFNYGYTF.

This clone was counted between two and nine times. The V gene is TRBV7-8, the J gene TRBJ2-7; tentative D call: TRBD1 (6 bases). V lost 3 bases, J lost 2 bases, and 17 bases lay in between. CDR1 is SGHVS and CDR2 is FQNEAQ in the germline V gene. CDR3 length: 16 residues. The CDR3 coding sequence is TGTGCCAGCAGCTTGGCAAACAGGGTAGGGGCCTACGAGCAGTACTTC. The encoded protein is CASSLANRVGAYEQYF. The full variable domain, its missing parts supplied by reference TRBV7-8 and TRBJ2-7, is GAGVSQSPRYKVAKRGQDVALRCDPISGHVSLFWYQQALGQGPEFLTYFQNEAQLDKSGLPSDRFFAERPEGSVSTLKIQRTQQEDSAVYLCASSLANRVGAYEQYFGPGTRLTVT.

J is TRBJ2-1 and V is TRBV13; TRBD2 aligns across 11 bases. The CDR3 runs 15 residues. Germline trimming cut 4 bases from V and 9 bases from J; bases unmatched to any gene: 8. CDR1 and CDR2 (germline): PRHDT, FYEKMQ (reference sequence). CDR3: CASSSLAGGPLEQFF. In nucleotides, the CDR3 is TGTGCCAGCAGCTCCTTAGCGGGGGGGCCACTTGAGCAGTTCTTC.

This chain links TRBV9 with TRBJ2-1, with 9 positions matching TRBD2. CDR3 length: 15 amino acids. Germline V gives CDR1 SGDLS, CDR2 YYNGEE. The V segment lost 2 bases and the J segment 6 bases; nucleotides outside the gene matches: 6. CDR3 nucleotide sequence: TGTGCCAGCAGCGTGGGGACTAGCTCCGGCAATGAGCAGTTCTTC. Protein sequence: CASSVGTSSGNEQFF.

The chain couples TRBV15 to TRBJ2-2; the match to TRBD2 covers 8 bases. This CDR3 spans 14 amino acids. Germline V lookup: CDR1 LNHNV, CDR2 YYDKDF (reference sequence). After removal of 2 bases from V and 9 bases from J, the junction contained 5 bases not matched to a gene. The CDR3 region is CATSRSGGGRELFF. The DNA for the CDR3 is TGTGCCACCAGCAGATCCGGCGGGGGGCGGGAGCTGTTTTTT.

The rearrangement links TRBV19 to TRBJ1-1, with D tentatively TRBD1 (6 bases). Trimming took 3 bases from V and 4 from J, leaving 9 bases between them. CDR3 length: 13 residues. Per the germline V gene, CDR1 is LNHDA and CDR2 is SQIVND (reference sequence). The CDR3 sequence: CASSMGAGTEAFF. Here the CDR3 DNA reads TGTGCCAGTAGTATGGGGGCAGGCACTGAAGCTTTCTTT.

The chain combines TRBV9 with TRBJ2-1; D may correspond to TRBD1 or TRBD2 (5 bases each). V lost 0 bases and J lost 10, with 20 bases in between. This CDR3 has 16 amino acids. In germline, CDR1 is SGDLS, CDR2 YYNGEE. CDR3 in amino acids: CASSVGDGLLYREQFF. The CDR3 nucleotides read TGTGCCAGCAGCGTAGGGGACGGACTCCTCTACAGAGAGCAGTTCTTC.

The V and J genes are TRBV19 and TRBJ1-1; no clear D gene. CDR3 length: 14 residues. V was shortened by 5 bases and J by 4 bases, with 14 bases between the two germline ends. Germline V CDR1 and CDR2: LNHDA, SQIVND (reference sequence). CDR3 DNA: TGTGCCAGTAGTCCGGGGTACTTGTTCACTGAAGCTTTCTTT. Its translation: CASSPGYLFTEAFF.

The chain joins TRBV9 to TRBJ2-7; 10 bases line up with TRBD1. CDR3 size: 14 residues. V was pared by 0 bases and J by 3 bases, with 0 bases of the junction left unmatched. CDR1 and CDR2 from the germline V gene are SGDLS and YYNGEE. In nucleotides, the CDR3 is TGTGCCAGCAGCGTAGGGGACAGGGGCTACGAGCAGTACTTC. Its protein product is CASSVGDRGYEQYF.

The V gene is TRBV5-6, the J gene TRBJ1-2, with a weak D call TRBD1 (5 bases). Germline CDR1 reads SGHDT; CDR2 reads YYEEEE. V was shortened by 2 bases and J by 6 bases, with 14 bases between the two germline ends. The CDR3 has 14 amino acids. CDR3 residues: CASSFPVEGNGYTF. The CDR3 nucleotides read TGTGCCAGCAGCTTTCCAGTAGAGGGGAATGGCTACACCTTC.

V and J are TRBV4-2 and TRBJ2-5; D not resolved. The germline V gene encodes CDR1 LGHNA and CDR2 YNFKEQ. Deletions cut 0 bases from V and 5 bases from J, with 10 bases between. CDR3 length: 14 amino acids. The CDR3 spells CASSQDRQRETQYF. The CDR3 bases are TGTGCCAGCAGCCAAGATCGTCAGAGGGAGACCCAGTACTTC.

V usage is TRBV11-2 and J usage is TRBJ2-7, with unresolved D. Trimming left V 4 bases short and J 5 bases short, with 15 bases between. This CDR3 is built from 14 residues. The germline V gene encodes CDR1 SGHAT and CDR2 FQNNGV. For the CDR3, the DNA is TGTGCCAGCAGCTCCCCGTTTCTTGGGCACGAGCAGTACTTC. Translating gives CASSSPFLGHEQYF.

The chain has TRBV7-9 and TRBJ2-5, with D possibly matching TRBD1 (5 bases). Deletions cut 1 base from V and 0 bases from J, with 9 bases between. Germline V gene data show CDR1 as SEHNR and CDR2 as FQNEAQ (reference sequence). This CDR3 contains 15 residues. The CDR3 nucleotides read TGTGCCAGCAGCTTAGGCCCGGACAACCAAGAGACCCAGTACTTC. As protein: CASSLGPDNQETQYF. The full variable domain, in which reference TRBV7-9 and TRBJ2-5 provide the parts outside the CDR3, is DTGVSQNPRHKITKRGQNVTFRCDPISEHNRLYWYRQTLGQGPEFLTYFQNEAQLEKSRLLSDRFSAERPKGSFSTLEIQRTEQGDSAMYLCASSLGPDNQETQYFGPGTRLLVL.

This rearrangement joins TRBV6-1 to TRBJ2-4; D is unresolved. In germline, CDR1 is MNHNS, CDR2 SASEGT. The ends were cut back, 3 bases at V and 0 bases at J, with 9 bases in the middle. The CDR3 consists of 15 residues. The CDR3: CASSERILAKNIQYF. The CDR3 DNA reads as TGTGCCAGCAGTGAGCGGATACTAGCCAAAAACATTCAGTACTTC.

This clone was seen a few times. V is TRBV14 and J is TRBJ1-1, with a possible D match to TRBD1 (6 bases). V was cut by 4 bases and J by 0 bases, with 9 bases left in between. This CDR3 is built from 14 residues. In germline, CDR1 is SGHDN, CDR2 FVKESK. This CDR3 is CASSPDSMNTEAFF. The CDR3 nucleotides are TGTGCCAGCAGCCCGGACAGCATGAACACTGAAGCTTTCTTT. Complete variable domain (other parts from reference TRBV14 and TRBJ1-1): EAGVTQFPSHSVIEKGQTVTLRCDPISGHDNLYWYRRVMGKEIKFLLHFVKESKQDESGMPNNRFLAERTGGTYSTLKVQPAELEDSGVYFCASSPDSMNTEAFFGQGTRLTVV.

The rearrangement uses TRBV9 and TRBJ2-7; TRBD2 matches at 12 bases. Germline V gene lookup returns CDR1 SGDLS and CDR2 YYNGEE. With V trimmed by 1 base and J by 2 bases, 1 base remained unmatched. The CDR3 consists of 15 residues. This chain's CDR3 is CASSVTSGGPYEQYF. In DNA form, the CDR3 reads TGTGCCAGCAGCGTAACTAGCGGGGGGCCCTACGAGCAGTACTTC.

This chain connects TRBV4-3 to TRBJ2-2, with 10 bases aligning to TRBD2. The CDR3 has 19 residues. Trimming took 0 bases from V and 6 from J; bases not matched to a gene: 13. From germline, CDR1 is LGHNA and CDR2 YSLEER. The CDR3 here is CASSQDSPSGGLGPGELFF. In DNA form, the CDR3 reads TGCGCCAGCAGCCAAGATTCCCCTAGCGGGGGACTTGGACCCGGGGAGCTGTTTTTT.

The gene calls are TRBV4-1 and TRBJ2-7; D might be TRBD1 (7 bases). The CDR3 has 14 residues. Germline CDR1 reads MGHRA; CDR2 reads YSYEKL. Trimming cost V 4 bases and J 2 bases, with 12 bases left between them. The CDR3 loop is CASSRGDSTYEQYF. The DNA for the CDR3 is TGCGCCAGCAGCCGCGGGGACAGTACCTACGAGCAGTACTTC.

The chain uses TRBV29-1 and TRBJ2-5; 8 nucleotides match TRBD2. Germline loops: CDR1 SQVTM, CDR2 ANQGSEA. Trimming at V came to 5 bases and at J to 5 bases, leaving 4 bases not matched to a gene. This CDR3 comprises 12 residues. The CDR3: CSVNPGGETQYF. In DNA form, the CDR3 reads TGCAGCGTTAACCCGGGGGGGGAGACCCAGTACTTC. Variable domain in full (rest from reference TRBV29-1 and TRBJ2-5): SAVISQKPSRDICQRGTSLTIQCQVDSQVTMMFWYRQQPGQSLTLIATANQGSEATYESGFVIDKFPISRPNLTFSTLTVSNMSPEDSSIYLCSVNPGGETQYFGPGTRLLVL.

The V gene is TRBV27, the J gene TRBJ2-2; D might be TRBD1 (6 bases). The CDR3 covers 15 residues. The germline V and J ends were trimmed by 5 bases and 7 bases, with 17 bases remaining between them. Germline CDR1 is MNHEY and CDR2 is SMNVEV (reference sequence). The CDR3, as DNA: TGTGCCAGCAGTCTCGAGGGACAAATGAGCGGGGAGCTGTTTTTT. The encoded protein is CASSLEGQMSGELFF.

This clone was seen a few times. DNA of the CDR3: TGTGCCAGTAGTATGACCACGAACACTGAAGCTTTCTTT. Its translation is CASSMTTNTEAFF. The rearrangement uses TRBV19 and TRBJ1-1; no clear D. The CDR3 totals 13 residues. The germline V and J ends were trimmed by 3 bases and 1 base, with 6 bases remaining between them. The germline V gene has CDR1 LNHDA and CDR2 SQIVND (reference sequence).

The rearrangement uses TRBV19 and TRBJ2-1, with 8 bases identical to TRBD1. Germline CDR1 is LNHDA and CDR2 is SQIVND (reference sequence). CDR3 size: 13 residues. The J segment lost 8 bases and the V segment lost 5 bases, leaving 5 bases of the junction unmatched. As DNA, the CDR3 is TGTGCCAGTAGTGAATTACAGGGGGATGAGCAGTTCTTC. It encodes CASSELQGDEQFF.

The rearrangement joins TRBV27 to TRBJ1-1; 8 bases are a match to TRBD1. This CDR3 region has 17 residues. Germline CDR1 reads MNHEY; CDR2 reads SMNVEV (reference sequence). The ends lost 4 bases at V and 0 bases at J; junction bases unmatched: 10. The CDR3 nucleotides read TGTGCCAGCAGTTCCCTCGGGACAGGCCCGATGAACACTGAAGCTTTCTTT. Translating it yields CASSSLGTGPMNTEAFF.

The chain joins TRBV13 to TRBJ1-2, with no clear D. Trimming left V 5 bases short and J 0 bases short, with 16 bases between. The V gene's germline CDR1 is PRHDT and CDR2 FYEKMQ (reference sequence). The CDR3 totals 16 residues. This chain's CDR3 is CASSPPSTASNYGYTF. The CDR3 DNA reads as TGTGCCAGCAGCCCCCCAAGTACAGCTTCTAACTATGGCTACACCTTC.

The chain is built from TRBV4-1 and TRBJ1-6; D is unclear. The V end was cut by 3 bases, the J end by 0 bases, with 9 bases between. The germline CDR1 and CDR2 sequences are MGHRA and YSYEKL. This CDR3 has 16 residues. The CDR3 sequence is CASSQKTHSYNSPLHF. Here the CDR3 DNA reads TGCGCCAGCAGCCAGAAGACCCACTCCTATAATTCACCCCTCCACTTT.

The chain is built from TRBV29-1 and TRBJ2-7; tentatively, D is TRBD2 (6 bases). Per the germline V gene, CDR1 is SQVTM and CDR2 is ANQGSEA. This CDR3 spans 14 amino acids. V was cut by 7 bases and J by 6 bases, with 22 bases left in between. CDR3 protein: CSATKTGDRGEQYF. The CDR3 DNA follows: TGCAGCGCCACAAAAACGGGGGACCGCGGCGAGCAGTACTTC.

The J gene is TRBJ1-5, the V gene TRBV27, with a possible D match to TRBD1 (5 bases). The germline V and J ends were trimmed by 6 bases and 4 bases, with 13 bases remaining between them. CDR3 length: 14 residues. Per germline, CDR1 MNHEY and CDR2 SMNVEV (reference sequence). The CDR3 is CASSMGTGNQPQHF. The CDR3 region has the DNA TGTGCCAGCAGCATGGGGACGGGGAATCAGCCCCAGCATTTT.